The 20 T cell receptor beta chains presented below share a single source sample, sequenced in a study of T cell clones after liver transplantation. The antigens of these receptors remain unknown. TCRbeta sequences of proliferating CFSE-low MLR cells were labeled alloreactive. Repertoires were generated with immunoSEQ multiplex PCR, while TCRdb's copy carries only in-frame clones and drops some. The data show some 600 clones, about 51% seen once. The sample taken for sequencing was CD8+ T cells from cultured PBMCs. The receptors come from a human patient who received a liver transplant. Some of these T cells may belong to the graft donor.

This clone is a singleton in its sample. The V gene is TRBV6-5, the J gene TRBJ2-1; D remains ambiguous. V lost 3 bases and J lost 6, with 12 bases in between. Germline assignment: CDR1 MNHEY and CDR2 SVGAGI. The CDR3 is made up of 14 amino acids. CDR3 region: CASSYLRTGNEQFF. CDR3 coding DNA: TGTGCCAGCAGTTATCTGCGGACGGGCAATGAGCAGTTCTTC.

The J gene is TRBJ2-7, the V gene TRBV27, with 7 positions matching TRBD2. The CDR3 consists of 13 residues. V was clipped by 5 bases and J by 2 bases; unmatched bases: 3. In germline, CDR1 is MNHEY, CDR2 SMNVEV (reference sequence). Here the CDR3 DNA reads TGTGCCAGCAGTAGCGGGGTAGCCTACGAGCAGTACTTC. Protein product: CASSSGVAYEQYF.

This clone was counted a single time. The rearrangement links TRBV29-1 to TRBJ2-2; the D gene is possibly TRBD2 (6 bases). The germline V and J ends were trimmed by 4 bases and 6 bases, with 9 bases remaining between them. This CDR3 region has 12 residues. Germline loops: CDR1 SQVTM, CDR2 ANQGSEA. The CDR3 bases are TGCAGCGTTGGTCCGGGGGCCGGGGAGCTGTTTTTT. Encoded protein: CSVGPGAGELFF.

The chain employs TRBV5-1 and TRBJ2-7; D may be TRBD1 (6 bases). Germline-derived CDR1 and CDR2 are SGHRS and YFSETQ. The germline V and J ends were trimmed by 4 bases and 0 bases, with 14 bases remaining between them. This CDR3 is built from 15 residues. The DNA of the CDR3 is TGCGCCAGCAGCCAAGATAGGGGGAGCTCCTACGAGCAGTACTTC. Protein: CASSQDRGSSYEQYF. Filled out from reference TRBV5-1 and TRBJ2-7, the complete variable domain reads KAGVTQTPRYLIKTRGQQVTLSCSPISGHRSVSWYQQTPGQGLQFLFEYFSETQRNKGNFPGRFSGRQFSNSRSEMNVSTLELGDSALYLCASSQDRGSSYEQYFGPGTRLTVT.

This chain uses TRBV7-9 with TRBJ2-7; 13 bases line up with TRBD2. V lost 5 bases and J lost 7; bases outside the gene matches: 11. The germline gives CDR1 SEHNR, CDR2 FQNEAQ (reference sequence). This CDR3 contains 16 residues. The CDR3 DNA reads TGTGCCAGCAGCCCGGAGGGGCGGACTAGCGGGAGAGAGCAGTACTTC. It translates to CASSPEGRTSGREQYF.

The chain has TRBV4-1 and TRBJ2-7; D is possibly TRBD2 (5 bases). V gave up 4 bases and J gave up 1 base, with 11 bases separating them. The CDR3 covers 14 residues. CDR1 is MGHRA and CDR2 is YSYEKL in the germline V gene. The CDR3: CASSLEPGSYEQYF. The CDR3 DNA is TGCGCCAGCAGCCTCGAACCGGGGTCCTACGAGCAGTACTTC.

This clone is judged large. The chain carries TRBV6-5 and TRBJ2-7; D ambiguous. Looked up from germline, CDR1 is MNHEY and CDR2 is SVGAGI. Deletions cut 0 bases from V and 3 bases from J, with 6 bases between. The CDR3 consists of 13 residues. The CDR3 region is CASSYSQGYEQYF. CDR3 nucleotide sequence: TGTGCCAGCAGTTACTCACAAGGCTACGAGCAGTACTTC.

This chain uses TRBV5-1 with TRBJ2-3, with 7 bases aligning to TRBD1. Unmatched junction bases numbered 3, after V lost 4 bases and J lost 4 bases. The CDR3 has 13 residues. In germline, CDR1 is SGHRS, CDR2 YFSETQ. CDR3 protein: CASSGDSADTQYF. The CDR3 bases are TGCGCCAGCAGCGGGGACAGTGCAGATACGCAGTATTTT.

The J gene is TRBJ2-2, the V gene TRBV25-1, with 8 nucleotides matching TRBD2. J was trimmed by 3 bases and V by 8 bases; bases with no gene match: 5. The CDR3 runs to 14 residues. Germline V gives CDR1 MGHDK, CDR2 SYGVNS. In nucleotides, the CDR3 is TGTGCCAGCTCCGGGGGGGCGTACACCGGGGAGCTGTTTTTT. Protein: CASSGGAYTGELFF. The variable domain in full, with the rest retrieved from reference TRBV25-1 and TRBJ2-2, is EADIYQTPRYLVIGTGKKITLECSQTMGHDKMYWYQQDPGMELHLIHYSYGVNSTEKGDLSSESTVSRIRTEHFPLTLESARPSHTSQYLCASSGGAYTGELFFGEGSRLTVL.

By share, this clone ranks as large. The chain uses TRBV27 and TRBJ2-7; 8 positions match TRBD1. CDR3 length: 12 residues. Germline CDR1 reads MNHEY; CDR2 reads SMNVEV (reference sequence). Trimming at V came to 8 bases and at J to 2 bases, leaving 2 bases not matched to a gene. CDR3 sequence: CASGQGPYEQYF. The CDR3 DNA reads as TGTGCCAGCGGACAGGGACCCTACGAGCAGTACTTC.

This clone is hyperexpanded (1% or more). The V and J genes are TRBV29-1 and TRBJ2-3; D is unclear. CDR3 length equals 15 residues. CDR1 and CDR2 from the germline V gene are SQVTM and ANQGSEA. Trimming removed 4 bases from V and 0 bases from J, with 14 bases in between. CDR3 protein: CSVVKPPPSTDTQYF. CDR3 nucleotides: TGCAGCGTTGTAAAGCCACCACCTAGCACAGATACGCAGTATTTT.

This chain joins TRBV4-1 and TRBJ2-7, with D possibly being TRBD1 or TRBD2 (6 bases each). Per germline, CDR1 MGHRA and CDR2 YSYEKL. This CDR3 region has 16 residues. The V end was cut by 3 bases, the J end by 5 bases, with 20 bases between. DNA for the CDR3: TGCGCCAGCAGCCAGGAACTACAGGGAGGTCGGGACGAGCAGTACTTC. Its translation: CASSQELQGGRDEQYF.

As for this clone: One end of the junction varies from germline; a read error may be responsible. This chain joins TRBV7-8 and TRBJ2-7; a possible D gene is TRBD1 (6 bases). CDR3 length: 15 residues. In germline, CDR1 is SGHVS, CDR2 FQNEAQ. The CDR3 nucleotides are TGCGCCAGCAGCCAAGATAGGGGGAGCTCCTACGAGCAGTACTTC. This sequence encodes CASSQDRGSSYEQYF.

This clone is categorized as large. The J gene is TRBJ1-2, the V gene TRBV9; D is perhaps TRBD1 (5 bases). The V gene lost 0 bases and the J gene lost 8 bases, with 14 bases spanning the gap. Germline assignment: CDR1 SGDLS and CDR2 YYNGEE. The CDR3 spans 14 residues. CDR3 region: CASSVAGGGDGYTF. CDR3 coding DNA: TGTGCCAGCAGCGTAGCCGGGGGAGGAGACGGCTACACCTTC.

By proportion, this clone is large. The V gene is TRBV4-3, the J gene TRBJ2-5; the D gene is possibly TRBD2 (6 bases). Germline-derived CDR1 and CDR2 are LGHNA and YSLEER. The CDR3 consists of 15 residues. V was shortened by 0 bases and J by 4 bases, with 12 bases between the two germline ends. The CDR3 is CASSQDGGTGETQYF. The CDR3 bases are TGCGCCAGCAGCCAAGATGGGGGGACGGGAGAGACCCAGTACTTC.

Judged by abundance, this clone is large. V is TRBV7-2 and J is TRBJ2-2, with TRBD1 identical over 7 bases. The length of the CDR3 is 16 residues. J lost 1 base, V lost 3 bases, and 5 bases had no gene match. Germline-derived CDR1 and CDR2 are SGHTA and FQGNSA. The CDR3 nucleotides are TGTGCCAGCAGCTTTAATAGGGGGCTGAACACCGGGGAGCTGTTTTTT. Protein product: CASSFNRGLNTGELFF.

This clone was detected a few times. V and J are TRBV28 and TRBJ2-7, with 7 bases that match TRBD1. CDR1 and CDR2 (germline): MDHEN, SYDVKM. Germline trimming cut 2 bases from V and 6 bases from J; bases unmatched to any gene: 1. The CDR3 length is 12 residues. CDR3 sequence (DNA): TGTGCCAGCAGTTTAGCAGGGGGCGAGCAGTACTTC. Its protein is CASSLAGGEQYF.

This sequence joins TRBV13 and TRBJ1-5; TRBD1 is a possible D gene (5 bases). CDR1 and CDR2 from the germline V gene are PRHDT and FYEKMQ (reference sequence). The CDR3 is 15 residues long. The V end was cut by 3 bases, the J end by 7 bases, with 16 bases between. CDR3 coding DNA: TGTGCCAGCAGCTTCGGCGGGGAAAGGGGCCAGCCCCAGCATTTT. Residues: CASSFGGERGQPQHF.

The sample holds one count of this clone. V and J are TRBV4-3 and TRBJ2-7, with TRBD1 matching over 7 bases. Germline V gene lookup returns CDR1 LGHNA and CDR2 YSLEER. The CDR3 length is 14 residues. V dropped 0 bases and J dropped 5; count of bases not matched to a gene: 4. DNA of the CDR3: TGCGCCAGCAGCCAAGAGAACAGGGGCCACGAGCAGTACTTC. Amino acids: CASSQENRGHEQYF.

V and J are TRBV11-2 and TRBJ2-7, with TRBD2 matching over 10 bases. The CDR3 covers 17 residues. The V gene's germline CDR1 is SGHAT and CDR2 FQNNGV. Losses at the gene ends were 4 bases for V and 0 bases for J; bases not matched to a gene: 9. The CDR3 DNA sequence: TGTGCCAGCAGCTACTATAGCGGGGGGTCCAGCTCCTACGAGCAGTACTTC. Its protein product is CASSYYSGGSSSYEQYF.